This TCR beta chain was observed in a study of regulatory T cells in long-lasting Graves disease. This clonotype was seen many times. Assembly of TCR beta libraries relied on iRepertoire HTBI primers together with Arm-PCR of CDR3 regions. TCRdb called the multiplex PCR reads again in MiXCR, with one record for every CDR3 protein. The sample contains around 400,000 distinct CDR3 sequences, 21% of which appear only once. Looked up from germline, CDR1 is MNHNS and CDR2 is SASEGT. V was trimmed by 5 bases and J by 4 bases, leaving 14 bases between them. The CDR3 consists of 14 residues. Time point described: persistent/refractory GD, antithyroid drugs over 5 years with positive TRAb. Researchers made the TCR library from RNA that was extracted from PBMCs.

This specimen consisted of peripheral blood mononuclear cells (PBMCs), obtained when the disease was refractory, from a patient treated with antithyroid drugs. The chain uses TRBV6-1 and TRBJ2-5; a possible D gene is TRBD2 (5 bases). The sequence was obtained from a female donor with Graves disease. As DNA, the CDR3 is TGTGCCAGCAGTAGTCTGGGCGGGCTAGAGACCCAGTACTTC. It translates to CASSSLGGLETQYF.